This T cell receptor beta chain was sequenced during a study of T cell responses to AZD1222 COVID-19 vaccine. Broader study findings: Epitopes outside B.1.351 and B.1.1.7 mutated regions reportedly drew nearly half of spike TCRs. When two AZD1222 doses had been given, Spike-specific TCR breadth and depth rose.

TCRdb's table, derived via immunoSEQ multiplex PCR, lists solely in-frame clones and lacks some. Of some 200,000 clones in the sample, more than 85% were seen once. A word on this clone: Its specificity is not known.

This TCR came from an adult who received the AZD1222 COVID-19 vaccine. The sample consisted of peripheral blood, taken 28 days after the second AZD1222 dose.

Here the CDR3 DNA reads TGTGCCAGCAGTACCGGGAACCATCAGCCCCAGCATTTT. Its translation is CASSTGNHQPQHF. The V gene is TRBV6-2 or TRBV6-3, the J gene TRBJ1-5; D remains ambiguous. Germline V CDR1 and CDR2: MNHEY, SVGEGT. Trimming removed 5 bases at V and 5 bases at J, with 10 bases between. The CDR3 consists of 13 residues.